A single sample gave rise to the 23 T cell receptor beta chains below, sequenced in a study of cytomegalovirus exposure and HLA in healthy donors. A multiplex PCR was run with 60 Vbeta primers and 13 Jbeta primers. Repertoires were generated with immunoSEQ multiplex PCR, while TCRdb's copy carries only in-frame clones and drops some. This repertoire includes 150,000 or so clones. The sequenced sample was PBMCs. These receptors originate from a woman between 50 and 59 years old in good health and CMV-seronegative.

The gene calls are TRBV30 and TRBJ1-1, with no clear D. The V end lost 0 bases, the J end lost 1 base, and 9 bases lay between the germline ends. Germline V gives CDR1 GTSNPN, CDR2 SVGIG (reference sequence). The CDR3 runs to 14 residues. The CDR3 region is CAWSVGGPNTEAFF. CDR3 sequence (DNA): TGTGCCTGGAGTGTAGGAGGGCCGAACACTGAAGCTTTCTTT. Combining the CDR3 with reference TRBV30 and TRBJ1-1 gives the whole variable domain SQTIHQWPATLVQPVGSPLSLECTVEGTSNPNLYWYRQAAGRGLQLLFYSVGIGQISSEVPQNLSASRPQDRQFILSSKKLLLSDSGFYLCAWSVGGPNTEAFFGQGTRLTVV.

This chain joins TRBV19 and TRBJ1-5, with TRBD1 identical over 9 bases. Germline CDR1 is LNHDA and CDR2 is SQIVND (reference sequence). V was clipped by 8 bases and J by 0 bases; unmatched bases: 5. The CDR3 sequence is 15 residues long. Written as DNA, the CDR3 is TGTGCCAGTGAGGGACAGGGTTTTAGCAATCAGCCCCAGCATTTT. Translation gives CASEGQGFSNQPQHF.

This chain connects TRBV7-3 to TRBJ2-4; 9 bases agree with TRBD2. This CDR3 is built from 17 residues. V shed 0 bases, J shed 1 base, and the junction held 4 bases outside the gene matches. CDR1 and CDR2 (germline): SGHTA, FQGTGA. The CDR3 nucleotides read TGTGCCAGCAGCTTAACAGGACTAGCGAGTGCCAAAAACATTCAGTACTTC. It translates to CASSLTGLASAKNIQYF.

The chain uses TRBV4-2 and TRBJ2-7, with D perhaps TRBD1 (6 bases). The CDR3 has 15 residues. The V and J ends lost 2 bases and 1 base respectively, with 12 bases between them. The germline gives CDR1 LGHNA, CDR2 YNFKEQ. The CDR3 here is CASSQPTGRSYEQYF. The CDR3 DNA is TGTGCCAGCAGCCAACCGACAGGTCGTTCCTACGAGCAGTACTTC.

V gene TRBV5-1 combines with J gene TRBJ1-1, with D unclear. Trimming stripped 5 bases from V and 1 base from J, with 12 bases between. This CDR3 spans 14 amino acids. Germline values: CDR1 SGHRS, CDR2 YFSETQ. The CDR3 nucleotides read TGCGCCAGCAGGTATTCCCCCGGGAACACTGAAGCTTTCTTT. Amino acids: CASRYSPGNTEAFF.

Concerning this clone itself: The sample has other DNA sequences that encode this CDR3 too. The chain combines TRBV5-1 with TRBJ1-1; D is undetermined. Between the trimmed V and J ends, which lost 0 bases and 6 bases, there was a span of 6 bases. The CDR3 extends over 12 amino acids. Germline CDR1 reads SGHRS; CDR2 reads YFSETQ. CDR3 in amino acids: CASSLGGPEAFF. CDR3 sequence (DNA): TGCGCCAGCAGCTTGGGAGGGCCTGAAGCTTTCTTT.

V and J are TRBV4-2 and TRBJ1-5; D is unclear. The length of the CDR3 is 18 residues. Trimming removed 0 bases at V and 0 bases at J, with 15 bases between. Germline V gene sequence: CDR1 LGHNA, CDR2 YNFKEQ. CDR3 protein: CASSQDVYYSYSNQPQHF. The CDR3 DNA reads as TGTGCCAGCAGCCAAGATGTTTATTACAGCTATAGCAATCAGCCCCAGCATTTT.

V is TRBV4-1 and J is TRBJ1-5; maybe TRBD1 (5 bases). V was cut by 1 base and J by 3 bases, with 10 bases left in between. The CDR3 totals 15 residues. The germline gives CDR1 MGHRA, CDR2 YSYEKL. Here the CDR3 DNA reads TGCGCCAGCAGCCAAGCGAGGACAAACAATCAGCCCCAGCATTTT. Protein: CASSQARTNNQPQHF.

The chain employs TRBV13 and TRBJ2-7; 8 bases are shared with TRBD2. This CDR3 is built from 14 residues. V lost 0 bases, J lost 6 bases, and 4 bases stayed unmatched. The germline V gene has CDR1 PRHDT and CDR2 FYEKMQ (reference sequence). The CDR3 is CASSLGSGTGEQYF. The CDR3 region has the DNA TGTGCCAGCAGCTTAGGTAGCGGGACGGGCGAGCAGTACTTC.

This chain joins TRBV7-2 and TRBJ2-5; D unresolved. This CDR3 has 15 residues. The V gene's germline CDR1 is SGHTA and CDR2 FQGNSA. Trimming removed 6 bases at V and 1 base at J, with 15 bases between. The CDR3 protein is CASSRSAGPQETQYF. CDR3 DNA sequence: TGTGCCAGCAGTCGATCGGCAGGCCCCCAAGAGACCCAGTACTTC.

This chain joins TRBV7-9 and TRBJ2-7; TRBD1 agrees at 11 bases. The trim removed 3 bases at V and 2 bases at J, leaving 0 bases unmatched. This CDR3 comprises 14 residues. Germline V gives CDR1 SEHNR, CDR2 FQNEAQ (reference sequence). The CDR3 sequence is CASSLGQGAYEQYF. The CDR3, as DNA: TGTGCCAGCAGCTTGGGACAGGGGGCCTACGAGCAGTACTTC.

V and J are TRBV29-1 and TRBJ1-5; TRBD1 matches at 7 bases. The CDR3 spans 12 residues. From germline, CDR1 is SQVTM and CDR2 ANQGSEA. With 7 bases clipped from V and 9 bases from J, the junction kept 9 bases outside the gene matches. The CDR3 spells CSGGTAGGPQHF. In DNA, the CDR3 is TGCAGCGGGGGGACAGCCGGCGGGCCCCAGCATTTT.

The rearrangement joins TRBV27 to TRBJ2-5; D is possibly TRBD1 (6 bases). This CDR3 has 14 residues. The V end lost 6 bases, the J end lost 1 base, and 12 bases lay between the germline ends. Germline values: CDR1 MNHEY, CDR2 SMNVEV (reference sequence). CDR3 protein: CASSPGQLQETQYF. The DNA of the CDR3 is TGTGCCAGCAGCCCCGGACAGCTCCAAGAGACCCAGTACTTC.

The chain links TRBV6-5 to TRBJ2-2; D is ambiguous. Germline V lookup: CDR1 MNHEY, CDR2 SVGAGI. The CDR3 contains 13 residues. V lost 10 bases and J lost 4, with 13 bases in between. CDR3 DNA sequence: TGTGCCACACTATCTGAGACCACCGGGGAGCTGTTTTTT. It encodes CATLSETTGELFF.

This chain connects TRBV7-9 to TRBJ2-5, with D possibly TRBD2 on 5 matching bases. This CDR3 comprises 13 residues. Germline lookup yields CDR1 SEHNR and CDR2 FQNEAQ (reference sequence). Trimming took off 6 bases at V and 5 bases at J, with 13 bases between the two ends. The DNA for the CDR3 is TGTGCCAGCAGATCCGGGGTGACGGAGACCCAGTACTTC. Translation: CASRSGVTETQYF.

The J gene is TRBJ1-2, the V gene TRBV5-1, with a tentative D call TRBD1 (5 bases). Germline V gives CDR1 SGHRS, CDR2 YFSETQ. The CDR3 consists of 15 residues. Trimming pared 0 bases from V and 4 bases from J, leaving 13 bases between. CDR3 sequence: CASSLETGGSYGYTF. The CDR3 coding sequence is TGCGCCAGCAGCTTGGAGACGGGGGGAAGCTATGGCTACACCTTC.

The chain uses TRBV25-1 and TRBJ2-3, with D unclear. From germline, CDR1 is MGHDK and CDR2 SYGVNS. This CDR3 has 14 amino acids. The ends were cut back, 3 bases at V and 8 bases at J, with 15 bases in the middle. CDR3 region: CASSDPSGYGTQYF. The DNA of the CDR3 is TGTGCCAGCAGTGATCCCTCCGGGTACGGTACGCAGTATTTT.

The chain joins TRBV9 to TRBJ1-2, with D possibly matching TRBD1 (6 bases). Germline CDR1 SGDLS, CDR2 YYNGEE. Trimming took off 0 bases at V and 7 bases at J, with 16 bases between the two ends. The CDR3 covers 15 residues. As DNA, the CDR3 is TGTGCCAGCAGCGTAGCCCCGGGCAGGGGCTCTGGCTACACCTTC. Encoded protein: CASSVAPGRGSGYTF.

V gene TRBV19 combines with J gene TRBJ1-5; no definite D call. CDR1 is LNHDA and CDR2 is SQIVND in the germline V gene (reference sequence). The CDR3 totals 15 residues. V was trimmed by 3 bases and J by 5 bases, leaving 14 bases between them. CDR3 protein: CASSITLNGDQPQHF. CDR3 coding DNA: TGTGCCAGTAGTATCACATTGAACGGGGATCAGCCCCAGCATTTT.

As for this clone: Other DNA variants within this sample encode the same CDR3. J is TRBJ2-3 and V is TRBV5-1; 12 bases are shared with TRBD2. There are 15 residues in the CDR3. Germline V gene lookup returns CDR1 SGHRS and CDR2 YFSETQ. The V segment lost 1 base and the J segment 4 bases; nucleotides outside the gene matches: 1. For the CDR3, the DNA is TGCGCCAGCAGCTTGCGACTAGCGGGAGCAGATACGCAGTATTTT. Encoded protein: CASSLRLAGADTQYF.

V is TRBV5-1 and J is TRBJ1-6; 10 bases map to TRBD1. Germline assignment: CDR1 SGHRS and CDR2 YFSETQ. This CDR3 spans 17 amino acids. V shed 3 bases and J 1 base; nucleotides not matched to a gene: 4. CDR3 in DNA: TGCGCCAGCAGCTCCGGGACAGGGGTTTCCTATAATTCACCCCTCCACTTT. Translating gives CASSSGTGVSYNSPLHF.

CDR3 nucleotide sequence: TGTGCCAGCAGCCAAGATAGGAGCAGCTCCTACGAGCAGTACTTC. It translates to CASSQDRSSSYEQYF. The chain joins TRBV14 to TRBJ2-5; no firm D call. With the DNA end fitting TRBJ2-7 better, the J assignment may be wrong. Germline assignment: CDR1 SGHDN and CDR2 FVKESK. This CDR3 region has 15 residues.

The rearrangement links TRBV5-1 to TRBJ2-3; D remains ambiguous. CDR3 size: 15 residues. Germline V lookup: CDR1 SGHRS, CDR2 YFSETQ. Trimming took 1 base from V and 1 from J, leaving 10 bases between them. The CDR3 spells CASSLSRPGTDTQYF. DNA of the CDR3: TGCGCCAGCAGCTTGAGCAGGCCTGGCACAGATACGCAGTATTTT.